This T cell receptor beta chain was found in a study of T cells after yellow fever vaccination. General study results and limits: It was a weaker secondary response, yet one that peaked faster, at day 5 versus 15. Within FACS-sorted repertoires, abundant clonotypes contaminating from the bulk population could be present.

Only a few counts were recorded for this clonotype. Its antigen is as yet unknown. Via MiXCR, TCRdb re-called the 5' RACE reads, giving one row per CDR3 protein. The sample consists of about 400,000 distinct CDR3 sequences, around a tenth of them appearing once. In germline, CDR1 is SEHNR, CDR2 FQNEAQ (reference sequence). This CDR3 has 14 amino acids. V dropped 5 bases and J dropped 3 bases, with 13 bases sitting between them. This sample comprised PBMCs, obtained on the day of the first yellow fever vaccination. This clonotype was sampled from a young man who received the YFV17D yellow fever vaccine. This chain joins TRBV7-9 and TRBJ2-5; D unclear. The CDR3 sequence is CASSPHSPKETQYF. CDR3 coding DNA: TGTGCCAGCAGCCCACATTCCCCGAAAGAGACCCAGTACTTC.